This T cell receptor beta chain is drawn from a study of beta chain features in type 1 diabetes. Study summary: Cell yields, gender and age were comparable in patients and healthy donors.

TCRB transcripts that were expressed got sequenced, as all of the isolated RNA had been reverse transcribed. Some clones are missing from TCRdb's copy, which holds only in-frame ones; the method was immunoSEQ multiplex PCR. The table has about 250,000 clones, 11% to 15% seen once. J lost 4 bases, V lost 1 base, and 4 bases had no gene match. Germline CDR1 SEHNR, CDR2 FQNEAQ (reference sequence). There are 15 residues in the CDR3. This clone appeared a few times. This receptor was obtained from a woman between 35 and 50 years old in good health. Source material: naive CD4+ T cells from blood. V usage is TRBV7-9 and J usage is TRBJ1-1, with TRBD1 matching 9 bases. CDR3 DNA sequence: TGTGCCAGCAGCTTAGACCGACAGGGGGGCACTGAAGCTTTCTTT. Translating it yields CASSLDRQGGTEAFF.